This paragraph reports one T cell receptor beta chain. These data come from a study of control samples from healthy donors and cancer patients. The germline CDR1 and CDR2 sequences are MRHNA and SNTAGT. V shed 2 bases and J 7 bases; nucleotides not matched to a gene: 20. The length of the CDR3 is 20 residues. Sequenced by immunoSEQ multiplex PCR; TCRdb stores in-frame clones only, minus some. Of about 100,000 clones listed, more than 85% are singletons. The clonotype originates from a woman between 50 and 59 years old in good health. The chain couples TRBV6-4 to TRBJ2-2; 9 nucleotides line up with TRBD2. Sequenced input: blood. The CDR3: CASSDRFRREGPRWNGELFF. The CDR3 coding sequence is TGTGCCAGCAGTGACCGGTTTCGGCGGGAGGGCCCCCGGTGGAACGGGGAGCTGTTTTTT.